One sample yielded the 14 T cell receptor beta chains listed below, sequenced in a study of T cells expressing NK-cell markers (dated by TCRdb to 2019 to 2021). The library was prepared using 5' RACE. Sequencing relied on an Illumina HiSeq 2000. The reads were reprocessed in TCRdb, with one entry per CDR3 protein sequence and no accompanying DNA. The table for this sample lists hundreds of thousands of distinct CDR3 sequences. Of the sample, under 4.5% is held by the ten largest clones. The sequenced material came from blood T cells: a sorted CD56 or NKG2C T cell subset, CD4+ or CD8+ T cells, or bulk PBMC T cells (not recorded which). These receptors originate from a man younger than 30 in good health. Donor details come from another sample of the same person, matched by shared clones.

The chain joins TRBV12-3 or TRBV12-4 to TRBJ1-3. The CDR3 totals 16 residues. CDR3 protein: CASSSTPIGTGNTIYF.

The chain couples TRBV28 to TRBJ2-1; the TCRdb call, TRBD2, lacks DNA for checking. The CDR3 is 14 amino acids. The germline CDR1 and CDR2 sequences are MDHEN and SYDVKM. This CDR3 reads CASRNRQAYNEQFF.

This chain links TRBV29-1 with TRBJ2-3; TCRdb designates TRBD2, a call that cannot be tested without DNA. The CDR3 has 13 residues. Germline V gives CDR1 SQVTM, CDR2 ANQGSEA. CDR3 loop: CSVVPRYTDTQYF.

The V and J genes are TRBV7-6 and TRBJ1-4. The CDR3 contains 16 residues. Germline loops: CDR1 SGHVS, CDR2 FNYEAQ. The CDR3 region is CASSLAAGTTNEKLFF. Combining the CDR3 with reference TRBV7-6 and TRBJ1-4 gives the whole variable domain GAGVSQSPRYKVTKRGQDVALRCDPISGHVSLYWYRQALGQGPEFLTYFNYEAQQDKSGLPNDRFSAERPEGSISTLTIQRTEQRDSAMYRCASSLAAGTTNEKLFFGSGTQLSVL.

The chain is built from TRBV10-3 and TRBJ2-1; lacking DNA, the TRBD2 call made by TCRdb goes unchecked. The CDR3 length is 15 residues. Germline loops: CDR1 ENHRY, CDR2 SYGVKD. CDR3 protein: CAISESAGGMNEQFF.

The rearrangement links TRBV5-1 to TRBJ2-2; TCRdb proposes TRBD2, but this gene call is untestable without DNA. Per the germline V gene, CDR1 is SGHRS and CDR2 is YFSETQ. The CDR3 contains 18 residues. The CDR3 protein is CASSLARLAGGITGELFF. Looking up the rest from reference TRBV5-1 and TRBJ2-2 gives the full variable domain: KAGVTQTPRYLIKTRGQQVTLSCSPISGHRSVSWYQQTPGQGLQFLFEYFSETQRNKGNFPGRFSGRQFSNSRSEMNVSTLELGDSALYLCASSLARLAGGITGELFFGEGSRLTVL.

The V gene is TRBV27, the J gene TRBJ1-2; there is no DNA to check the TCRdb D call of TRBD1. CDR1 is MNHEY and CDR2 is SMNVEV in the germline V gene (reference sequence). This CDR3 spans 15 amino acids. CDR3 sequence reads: CASSLSVGLGYGYTF.

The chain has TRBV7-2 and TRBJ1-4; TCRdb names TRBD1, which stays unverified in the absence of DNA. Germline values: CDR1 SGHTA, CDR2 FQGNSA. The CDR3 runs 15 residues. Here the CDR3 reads CASSLDGGTNEKLFF.

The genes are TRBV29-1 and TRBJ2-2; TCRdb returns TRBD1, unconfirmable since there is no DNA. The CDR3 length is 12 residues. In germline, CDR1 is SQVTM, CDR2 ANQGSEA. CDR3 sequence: CSGQQNTGELFF.

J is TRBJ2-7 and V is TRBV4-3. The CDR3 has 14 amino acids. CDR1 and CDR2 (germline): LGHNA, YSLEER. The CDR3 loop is CASSPGIRVYEQYF.

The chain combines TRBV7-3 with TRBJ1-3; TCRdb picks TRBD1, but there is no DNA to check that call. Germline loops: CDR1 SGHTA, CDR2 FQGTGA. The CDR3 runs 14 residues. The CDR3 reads CASSPVGQENTIYF.

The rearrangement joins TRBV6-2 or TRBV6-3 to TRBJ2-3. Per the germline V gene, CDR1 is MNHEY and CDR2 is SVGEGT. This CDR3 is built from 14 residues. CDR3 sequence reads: CASSYRRLGDTQYF.

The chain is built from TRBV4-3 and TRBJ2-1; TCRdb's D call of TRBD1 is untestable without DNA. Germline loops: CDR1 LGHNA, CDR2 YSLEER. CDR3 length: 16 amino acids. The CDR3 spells CASSQDNLGGTAEQFF.

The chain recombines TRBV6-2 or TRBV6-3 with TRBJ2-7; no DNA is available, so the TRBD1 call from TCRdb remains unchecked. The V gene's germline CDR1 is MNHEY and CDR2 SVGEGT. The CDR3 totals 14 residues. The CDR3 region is CASSWRRPGDEQYF.